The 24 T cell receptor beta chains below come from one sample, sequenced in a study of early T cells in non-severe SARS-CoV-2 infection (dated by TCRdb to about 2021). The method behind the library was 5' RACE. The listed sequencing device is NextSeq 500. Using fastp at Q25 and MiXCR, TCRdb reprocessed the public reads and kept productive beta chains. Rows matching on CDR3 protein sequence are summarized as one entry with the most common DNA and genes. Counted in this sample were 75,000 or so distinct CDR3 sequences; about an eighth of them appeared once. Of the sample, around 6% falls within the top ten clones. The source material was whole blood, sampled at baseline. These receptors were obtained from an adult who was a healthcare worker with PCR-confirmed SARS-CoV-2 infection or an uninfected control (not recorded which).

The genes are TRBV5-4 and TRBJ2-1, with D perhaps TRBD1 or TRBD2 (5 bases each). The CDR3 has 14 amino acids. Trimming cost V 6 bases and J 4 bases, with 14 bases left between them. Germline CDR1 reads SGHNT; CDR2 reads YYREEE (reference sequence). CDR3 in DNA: TGTGCCAGCAACCCGGGACCAGTTTACAATGAGCAGTTCTTC. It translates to CASNPGPVYNEQFF.

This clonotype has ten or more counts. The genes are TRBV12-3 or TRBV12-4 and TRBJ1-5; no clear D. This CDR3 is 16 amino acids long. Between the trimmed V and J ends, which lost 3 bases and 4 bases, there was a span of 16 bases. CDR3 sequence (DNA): TGTGCCAGCAGTTTCTTCCAGTGGGGAGAAAATCAGCCCCAGCATTTT. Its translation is CASSFFQWGENQPQHF.

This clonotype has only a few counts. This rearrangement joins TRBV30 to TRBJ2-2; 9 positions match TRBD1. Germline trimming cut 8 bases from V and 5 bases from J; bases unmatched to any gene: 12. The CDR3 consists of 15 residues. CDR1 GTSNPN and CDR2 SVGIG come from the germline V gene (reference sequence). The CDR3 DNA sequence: TGTGCCCTTATCCGAGGGACAGGGAGGACCGGGGAGCTGTTTTTT. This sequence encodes CALIRGTGRTGELFF.

The CDR3 region has the DNA TGTGCCAGCAGCTTGACTAGCGGAGAATACGAGCAGTACTTC. Translating gives CASSLTSGEYEQYF. The chain uses TRBV5-5 and TRBJ2-7, with 8 bases lining up with TRBD2. CDR1 is SGHKS and CDR2 is YYEKEE in the germline V gene (reference sequence). The junction had 4 bases not matched to a gene; V was cut back by 1 base and J by 4 bases. The CDR3 consists of 14 residues.

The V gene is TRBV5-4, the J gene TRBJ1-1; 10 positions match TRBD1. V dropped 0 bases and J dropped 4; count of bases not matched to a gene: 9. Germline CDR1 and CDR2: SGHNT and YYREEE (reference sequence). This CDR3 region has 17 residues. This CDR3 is CASSLAHNRDRGTEAFF. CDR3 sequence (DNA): TGTGCCAGCAGCTTGGCCCATAACCGGGACAGGGGCACTGAAGCTTTCTTT.

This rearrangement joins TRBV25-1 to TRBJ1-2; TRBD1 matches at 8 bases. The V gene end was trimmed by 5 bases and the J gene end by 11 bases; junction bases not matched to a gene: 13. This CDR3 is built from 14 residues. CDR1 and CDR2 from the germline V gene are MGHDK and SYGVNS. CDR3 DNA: TGTGCCAGCAGTCCCTTCTCAGGGGGCGCGGGTTACACCTTC. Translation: CASSPFSGGAGYTF.

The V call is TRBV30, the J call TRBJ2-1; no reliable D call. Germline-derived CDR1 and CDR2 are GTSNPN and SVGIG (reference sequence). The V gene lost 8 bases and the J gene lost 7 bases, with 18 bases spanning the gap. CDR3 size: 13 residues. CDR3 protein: CAGKGVPGNEQFF. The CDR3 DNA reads TGTGCCGGAAAAGGAGTGCCTGGGAATGAGCAGTTCTTC.

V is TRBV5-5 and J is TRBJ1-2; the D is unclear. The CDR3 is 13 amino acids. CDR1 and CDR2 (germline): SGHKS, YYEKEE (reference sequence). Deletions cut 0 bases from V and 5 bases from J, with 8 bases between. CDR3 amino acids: CASSLGGLYGYTF. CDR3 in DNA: TGTGCCAGCAGCTTGGGAGGGCTATATGGCTACACCTTC. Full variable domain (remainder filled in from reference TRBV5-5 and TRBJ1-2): DAGVTQSPTHLIKTRGQQVTLRCSPISGHKSVSWYQQVLGQGPQFIFQYYEKEERGRGNFPDRFSARQFPNYSSELNVNALLLGDSALYLCASSLGGLYGYTFGSGTRLTVV.

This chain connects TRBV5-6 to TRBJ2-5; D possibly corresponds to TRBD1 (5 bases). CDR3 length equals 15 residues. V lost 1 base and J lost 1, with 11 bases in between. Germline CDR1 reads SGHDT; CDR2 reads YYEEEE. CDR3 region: CASSLMGQLQETQYF. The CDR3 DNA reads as TGTGCCAGCAGCTTGATGGGGCAGCTCCAAGAGACCCAGTACTTC.

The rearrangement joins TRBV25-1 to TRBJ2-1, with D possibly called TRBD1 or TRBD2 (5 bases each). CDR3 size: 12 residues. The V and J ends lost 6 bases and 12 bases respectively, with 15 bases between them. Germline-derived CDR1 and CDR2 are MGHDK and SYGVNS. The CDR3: CASSPINGGQFF. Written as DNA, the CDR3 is TGTGCCAGCAGCCCAATCAATGGGGGGCAGTTCTTC.

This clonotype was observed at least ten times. CDR3 residues: CASSSDRGRLGGELFF. CDR3 DNA sequence: TGTGCCAGCAGTTCGGACAGGGGGCGCTTGGGCGGGGAGCTGTTTTTT. The chain uses TRBV12-3 or TRBV12-4 and TRBJ2-2; 11 bases agree with TRBD1. This CDR3 is built from 16 residues. V was pared by 4 bases and J by 7 bases, with 8 bases of the junction left unmatched.

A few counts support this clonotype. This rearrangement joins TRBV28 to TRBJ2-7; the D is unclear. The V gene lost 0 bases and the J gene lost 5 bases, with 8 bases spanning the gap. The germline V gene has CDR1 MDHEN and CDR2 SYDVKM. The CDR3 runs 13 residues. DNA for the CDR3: TGTGCCAGCAGTTTATGGGAAGGCCACGAGCAGTACTTC. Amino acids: CASSLWEGHEQYF.

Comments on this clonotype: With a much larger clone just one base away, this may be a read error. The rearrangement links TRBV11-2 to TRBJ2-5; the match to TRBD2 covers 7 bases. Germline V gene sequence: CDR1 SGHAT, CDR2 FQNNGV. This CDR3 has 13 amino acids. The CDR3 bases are TGTGCCAGCAGCCGGGGACTACAAGAGACCCGGTACTTC. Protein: CASSRGLQETRYF.

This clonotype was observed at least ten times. DNA of the CDR3: TGTGCCAGCAGCCACAGGGACAAATCACCCCTCCACTTT. Amino acid sequence: CASSHRDKSPLHF. The V call is TRBV6-5, the J call TRBJ1-6, with TRBD1 as a possible D gene (6 bases). The V gene lost 6 bases and the J gene lost 10 bases, with 13 bases spanning the gap. The CDR3 loop spans 13 amino acids. Germline V gene lookup returns CDR1 MNHEY and CDR2 SVGAGI.

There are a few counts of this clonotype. DNA of the CDR3: TGCGCCAGCAGCCAAGTCCTTGGGGAGCAGTTCTTC. Its protein is CASSQVLGEQFF. This chain joins TRBV4-1 and TRBJ2-1; D gene unclear. Germline V gene data show CDR1 as MGHRA and CDR2 as YSYEKL. Trimming took 1 base from V and 10 from J, leaving 8 bases between them. The CDR3 totals 12 residues.

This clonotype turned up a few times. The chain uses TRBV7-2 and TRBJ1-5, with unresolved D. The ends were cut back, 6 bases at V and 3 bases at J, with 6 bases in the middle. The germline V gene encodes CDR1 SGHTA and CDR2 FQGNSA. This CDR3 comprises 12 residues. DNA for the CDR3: TGTGCCAGCAGTAGTTACAATCAGCCCCAGCATTTT. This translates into CASSSYNQPQHF.

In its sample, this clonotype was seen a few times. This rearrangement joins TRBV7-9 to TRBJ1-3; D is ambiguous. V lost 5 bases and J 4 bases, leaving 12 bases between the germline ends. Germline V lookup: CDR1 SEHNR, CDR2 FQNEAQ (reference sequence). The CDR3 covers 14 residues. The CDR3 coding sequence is TGTGCCAGCAGCCAGTGGGATTTCGGAAACACCATATATTTT. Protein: CASSQWDFGNTIYF.

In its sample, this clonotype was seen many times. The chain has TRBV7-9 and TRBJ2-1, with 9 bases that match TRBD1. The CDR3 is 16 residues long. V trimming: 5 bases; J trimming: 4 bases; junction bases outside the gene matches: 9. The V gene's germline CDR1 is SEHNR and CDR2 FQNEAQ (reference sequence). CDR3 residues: CASSIPTGGTYNEQFF. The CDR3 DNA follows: TGTGCCAGCAGCATCCCGACAGGGGGGACGTACAATGAGCAGTTCTTC. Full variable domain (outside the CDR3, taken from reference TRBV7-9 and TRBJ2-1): DTGVSQNPRHKITKRGQNVTFRCDPISEHNRLYWYRQTLGQGPEFLTYFQNEAQLEKSRLLSDRFSAERPKGSFSTLEIQRTEQGDSAMYLCASSIPTGGTYNEQFFGPGTRLTVL.

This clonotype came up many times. DNA for the CDR3: TGTGCCACCCGCGACATAAATCCAGCGGACACAGATACGCAGTATTTT. This translates into CATRDINPADTDTQYF. This chain links TRBV10-3 with TRBJ2-3, with D possibly matching TRBD2 (5 bases). Germline lookup yields CDR1 ENHRY and CDR2 SYGVKD. There are 16 residues in the CDR3. With 10 bases removed from V and 2 bases from J, the gap between germline ends came to 22 bases.

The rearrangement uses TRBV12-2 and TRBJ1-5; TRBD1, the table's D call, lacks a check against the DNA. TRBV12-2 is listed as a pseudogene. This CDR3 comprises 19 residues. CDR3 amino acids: CASRPGVGQGPYSNQPQHF. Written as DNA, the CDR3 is TGTGCAAGTCGCCCCGGTGTAGGACAGGGTCCTTATAGCAATCAGCCCCAGCATTTT.

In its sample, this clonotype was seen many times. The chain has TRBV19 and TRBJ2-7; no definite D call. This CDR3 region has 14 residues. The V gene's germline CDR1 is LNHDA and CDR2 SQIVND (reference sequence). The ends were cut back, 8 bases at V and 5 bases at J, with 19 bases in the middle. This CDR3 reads CASSVAERDHEQYF. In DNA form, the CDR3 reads TGTGCCAGTTCGGTCGCGGAAAGAGACCACGAGCAGTACTTC.

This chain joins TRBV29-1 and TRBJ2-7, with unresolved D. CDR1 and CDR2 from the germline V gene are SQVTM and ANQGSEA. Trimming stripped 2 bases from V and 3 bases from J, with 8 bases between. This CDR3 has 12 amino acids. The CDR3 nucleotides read TGCAGCGTTGAAAACAGCCGCTACGAGCAGTACTTC. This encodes CSVENSRYEQYF.

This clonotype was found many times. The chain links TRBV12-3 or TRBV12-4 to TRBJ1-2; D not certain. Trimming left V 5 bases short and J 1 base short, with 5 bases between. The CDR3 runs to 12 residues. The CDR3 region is CASSGNNYGYTF. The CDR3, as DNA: TGTGCCAGCAGTGGGAATAACTATGGCTACACCTTC.

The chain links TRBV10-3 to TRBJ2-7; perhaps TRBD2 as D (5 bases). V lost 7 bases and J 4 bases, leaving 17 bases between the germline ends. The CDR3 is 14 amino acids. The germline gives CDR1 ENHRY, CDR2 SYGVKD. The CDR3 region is CAIKAERPAYEQYF. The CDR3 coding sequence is TGTGCCATCAAAGCGGAACGGCCTGCGTACGAGCAGTACTTC.